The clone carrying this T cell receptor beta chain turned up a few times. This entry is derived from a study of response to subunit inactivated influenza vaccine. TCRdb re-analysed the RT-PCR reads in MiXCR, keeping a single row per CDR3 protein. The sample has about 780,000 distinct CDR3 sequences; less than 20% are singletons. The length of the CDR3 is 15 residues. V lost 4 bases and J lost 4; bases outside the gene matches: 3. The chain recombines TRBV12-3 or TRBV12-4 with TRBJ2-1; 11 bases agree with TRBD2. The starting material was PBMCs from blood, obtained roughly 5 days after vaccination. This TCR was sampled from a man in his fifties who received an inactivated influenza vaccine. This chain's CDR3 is CASSWGLADYNEQFF. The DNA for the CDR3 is TGTGCCAGCAGTTGGGGACTAGCGGATTACAATGAGCAGTTCTTC.